One sample yielded the 28 T cell receptor beta chains listed below, sequenced in a study of blood T cell repertoires in COVID-19. Assay used: immunoSEQ multiplex PCR; TCRdb lists only in-frame clones, some missing. The repertoire holds approximately 150,000 clones, roughly nine tenths seen once, with around 1.6% in the top ten. The specimen was peripheral blood. These receptors originate from a human donor in a cohort sampled during active COVID-19.

CDR3 nucleotides: TGCAGCGTTGGGACAGGGTGGGGGATGATGAACACTGAAGCTTTCTTT. Amino acids: CSVGTGWGMMNTEAFF. The gene calls are TRBV29-1 and TRBJ1-1; 8 nucleotides align to TRBD1. This CDR3 region has 16 residues. V lost 4 bases and J lost 0; bases outside the gene matches: 10. Germline lookup yields CDR1 SQVTM and CDR2 ANQGSEA.

The rearrangement links TRBV3-1 (or the pseudogene TRBV3-2) to TRBJ1-1; 8 positions agree with TRBD1. The CDR3 spans 15 residues. Per the germline V gene, CDR1 is LGHDT and CDR2 is YNNKEL (reference sequence). Losses at the gene ends were 4 bases for V and 6 bases for J; bases not matched to a gene: 10. CDR3 sequence reads: CASSPFSGGGSEAFF. CDR3 DNA: TGTGCCAGCAGCCCATTCTCAGGGGGCGGTTCTGAAGCTTTCTTT.

The chain is built from TRBV15 and TRBJ2-7, with a weak D call TRBD1 (6 bases). The CDR3 runs to 15 residues. The V and J ends lost 1 base and 2 bases respectively, with 12 bases between them. CDR1 is LNHNV and CDR2 is YYDKDF in the germline V gene (reference sequence). The CDR3 coding sequence is TGTGCCACCAGCAGAGGACAGGTCCAGCCCTACGAGCAGTACTTC. Protein product: CATSRGQVQPYEQYF.

The chain couples TRBV6-2 or TRBV6-3 to TRBJ1-1, with D maybe TRBD1 (5 bases). V lost 2 bases and J lost 5, with 9 bases in between. The CDR3 runs to 13 residues. Germline values: CDR1 MNHEY, CDR2 SVGEGT. CDR3 sequence (DNA): TGTGCCAGCAGTTACCCGGGGGTTACTGAAGCTTTCTTT. It yields the protein CASSYPGVTEAFF.

The chain uses TRBV5-1 and TRBJ1-2; 9 bases are a match to TRBD1. The V segment lost 5 bases and the J segment 5 bases; nucleotides outside the gene matches: 7. The V gene's germline CDR1 is SGHRS and CDR2 YFSETQ. The CDR3 sequence is 14 residues long. The CDR3 DNA reads as TGCGCCAGCAGAGACGCACAGGGGGCATATGGCTACACCTTC. It yields the protein CASRDAQGAYGYTF.

This chain joins TRBV18 and TRBJ1-2; 9 positions agree with TRBD1. CDR3 length: 15 residues. Germline loops: CDR1 KGHSH, CDR2 LQKENI. V lost 4 bases, J lost 6 bases, and 9 bases stayed unmatched. This chain's CDR3 is CASSRSLWTGDGYTF. As DNA, the CDR3 is TGTGCCAGCTCACGTTCGCTTTGGACAGGGGATGGCTACACCTTC.

This clone has just one count. The chain combines TRBV5-6 with TRBJ1-2, with D tentatively TRBD1 (6 bases). Germline V gives CDR1 SGHDT, CDR2 YYEEEE. The CDR3 has 15 residues. The germline V and J ends were trimmed by 1 base and 2 bases, with 12 bases remaining between them. The CDR3 DNA reads TGTGCCAGCAGCTTGTATGCAGGGGCCAACTATGGCTACACCTTC. Amino acids: CASSLYAGANYGYTF.

This clone has a single count. J is TRBJ2-1 and V is TRBV6-2 or TRBV6-3; D perhaps matches TRBD1 (6 bases). CDR1 MNHEY and CDR2 SVGEGT come from the germline V gene. This CDR3 spans 16 amino acids. Trimming removed 0 bases at V and 7 bases at J, with 16 bases between. The CDR3 DNA sequence: TGTGCCAGCAGTTACTCGGGCACGTGGCAGGGGAATGAGCAGTTCTTC. Translation: CASSYSGTWQGNEQFF.

The chain is built from TRBV15 and TRBJ2-7, with D perhaps TRBD1 (5 bases). The V end was cut by 0 bases, the J end by 3 bases, with 9 bases between. The germline CDR1 and CDR2 sequences are LNHNV and YYDKDF (reference sequence). The CDR3 is 14 amino acids. CDR3 protein: CATSRDGQGYEQYF. The CDR3 nucleotides read TGTGCCACCAGCAGAGACGGGCAGGGCTACGAGCAGTACTTC. Full variable domain (rest looked up from reference TRBV15 and TRBJ2-7): DAMVIQNPRYQVTQFGKPVTLSCSQTLNHNVMYWYQQKSSQAPKLLFHYYDKDFNNEADTPDNFQSRRPNTSFCFLDIRSPGLGDTAMYLCATSRDGQGYEQYFGPGTRLTVT.

The genes are TRBV4-2 and TRBJ2-1; 11 positions match TRBD2. This CDR3 has 17 amino acids. The junction had 7 bases not matched to a gene; V was cut back by 2 bases and J by 4 bases. Per the germline V gene, CDR1 is LGHNA and CDR2 is YNFKEQ. This chain's CDR3 is CASSQLSGGAQYNEQFF. Written as DNA, the CDR3 is TGTGCCAGCAGCCAACTTAGCGGGGGGGCTCAGTACAATGAGCAGTTCTTC.

V is TRBV4-3 and J is TRBJ2-5; possible D gene TRBD1, 5 bases. The CDR3 length is 13 residues. From germline, CDR1 is LGHNA and CDR2 YSLEER. V was cut by 2 bases and J by 4 bases, with 8 bases left in between. CDR3 sequence: CASSQLRGETQYF. The CDR3 DNA is TGCGCCAGCAGCCAATTAAGGGGAGAGACCCAGTACTTC.

Here the CDR3 DNA reads TGTGCCAGCAGTCAGCTGGGACTAGCGGGGGGCGAGCAGTACTTC. Its translation: CASSQLGLAGGEQYF. The genes are TRBV6-5 and TRBJ2-7; TRBD2 matches 15 bases. V lost 5 bases, J lost 6 bases, and 5 bases stayed unmatched. CDR1 and CDR2 (germline): MNHEY, SVGAGI. This CDR3 comprises 15 residues.

The chain links TRBV30 to TRBJ1-2, with a possible D match to TRBD1 (5 bases). V was trimmed by 5 bases and J by 4 bases, leaving 14 bases between them. Germline CDR1 GTSNPN, CDR2 SVGIG (reference sequence). This CDR3 contains 13 residues. CDR3 bases: TGTGCCTGGCTGGCGGGGGTGGGCTATGGCTACACCTTC. Translated, it gives CAWLAGVGYGYTF. Full variable domain (missing parts from reference TRBV30 and TRBJ1-2): SQTIHQWPATLVQPVGSPLSLECTVEGTSNPNLYWYRQAAGRGLQLLFYSVGIGQISSEVPQNLSASRPQDRQFILSSKKLLLSDSGFYLCAWLAGVGYGYTFGSGTRLTVV.

V usage is TRBV5-1 and J usage is TRBJ2-1, with TRBD2 identical over 7 bases. The germline V gene encodes CDR1 SGHRS and CDR2 YFSETQ. V lost 6 bases and J lost 6; bases outside the gene matches: 12. The CDR3 runs to 15 residues. The CDR3 protein is CASTLEGREGNEQFF. The CDR3 bases are TGCGCCAGCACCCTTGAGGGCAGGGAGGGCAATGAGCAGTTCTTC.

The chain recombines TRBV6-5 with TRBJ2-1; D is undetermined. The V gene's germline CDR1 is MNHEY and CDR2 SVGAGI. Trimming cost V 2 bases and J 10 bases, with 3 bases left between them. CDR3 length equals 10 residues. This chain's CDR3 is CASSYVEQFF. The CDR3 DNA reads as TGTGCCAGCAGTTACGTAGAGCAGTTCTTC.

The gene calls are TRBV6-5 and TRBJ2-3; the D is unclear. The CDR3 totals 12 residues. V was trimmed by 5 bases and J by 6 bases, leaving 9 bases between them. Germline V gene data show CDR1 as MNHEY and CDR2 as SVGAGI. The chain's CDR3 is CASSKTRDTQYF. The CDR3 coding sequence is TGTGCCAGCAGTAAAACGAGGGATACGCAGTATTTT.

The chain has TRBV6-1 and TRBJ2-7; 11 bases are a match to TRBD1. The germline gives CDR1 MNHNS, CDR2 SASEGT. The V gene end was trimmed by 0 bases and the J gene end by 3 bases; junction bases not matched to a gene: 10. The CDR3 runs to 18 residues. CDR3 sequence: CASSEARGSGTGGYEQYF. The CDR3 coding sequence is TGTGCCAGCAGTGAAGCGCGGGGGTCCGGGACAGGGGGCTACGAGCAGTACTTC.

V is TRBV6-6 and J is TRBJ1-5; a possible D gene is TRBD1 (6 bases). This CDR3 comprises 14 residues. V lost 6 bases to trimming and J lost 0 bases, with 9 bases between them. Germline CDR1 reads MNHNY; CDR2 reads SVGAGI (reference sequence). The DNA of the CDR3 is TGTGCCAGCAGACGGGACAATAGCAATCAGCCCCAGCATTTT. This encodes CASRRDNSNQPQHF.

This clone ranks as medium-sized. The chain has TRBV14 and TRBJ1-2; TRBD1 might be the D (5 bases). In germline, CDR1 is SGHDN, CDR2 FVKESK. With 0 bases removed from V and 6 bases from J, the gap between germline ends came to 8 bases. This CDR3 is built from 13 residues. CDR3 sequence: CASSQDMGHGYTF. The DNA of the CDR3 is TGTGCCAGCAGCCAAGATATGGGGCATGGCTACACCTTC.

This chain uses TRBV7-8 with TRBJ1-4, with a possible D match to TRBD1 (5 bases). V lost 0 bases to trimming and J lost 17 bases, with 16 bases between them. There are 13 residues in the CDR3. Germline CDR1 SGHVS, CDR2 FQNEAQ. The CDR3, as DNA: TGTGCCAGCAGCTTAGCCCCGACAGACAGAAAATTTTTT. It is translated as CASSLAPTDRKFF.

This chain uses TRBV12-3 or TRBV12-4 with TRBJ2-1; TRBD1 aligns across 8 bases. V gave up 5 bases and J gave up 8 bases; unmatched junction bases: 5. The length of the CDR3 is 13 residues. CDR3 nucleotides: TGTGCCAGCAGTACGACAGGGGTCCATGAGCAGTTCTTC. Translating gives CASSTTGVHEQFF.

This sequence joins TRBV9 and TRBJ2-1, with 8 bases lining up with TRBD1. J was trimmed by 7 bases and V by 1 base; bases with no gene match: 10. There are 16 residues in the CDR3. In germline, CDR1 is SGDLS, CDR2 YYNGEE. This CDR3 reads CASSVTGQGGVNEQFF. The CDR3 DNA is TGTGCCAGCAGCGTAACTGGACAGGGTGGGGTGAATGAGCAGTTCTTC.

The chain recombines TRBV6-2 or TRBV6-3 with TRBJ1-5; TRBD1 might be the D (6 bases). This CDR3 region has 15 residues. With 5 bases removed from V and 7 bases from J, the gap between germline ends came to 18 bases. The germline gives CDR1 MNHEY, CDR2 SVGEGT. The CDR3 reads CASSIQQGAGQPQHF. The CDR3 bases are TGTGCCAGCAGTATACAACAGGGAGCTGGGCAGCCCCAGCATTTT.

The chain links TRBV4-2 to TRBJ1-2; 7 nucleotides match TRBD1. The CDR3 has 15 amino acids. Trimming cost V 2 bases and J 6 bases; bases outside gene matches: 9. CDR1 and CDR2 from the germline V gene are LGHNA and YNFKEQ. CDR3 residues: CASSQTKTGYDGYTF. The CDR3 DNA is TGTGCCAGCAGCCAAACGAAGACAGGGTACGATGGCTACACCTTC.

In nucleotides, the CDR3 is TGTGCCAGCAGCCCCGACAGGGTAGTCGGCTACACCTTC. Its protein is CASSPDRVVGYTF. The chain combines TRBV7-3 with TRBJ1-2, with 7 bases identical to TRBD1. V lost 5 bases and J lost 8; bases outside the gene matches: 8. Germline CDR1 SGHTA, CDR2 FQGTGA. The CDR3 has 13 amino acids.

This clone was recorded a few times. The chain has TRBV30 and TRBJ1-2; D gene ambiguous. Trimming took off 4 bases at V and 3 bases at J, with 12 bases between the two ends. Germline CDR1 is GTSNPN and CDR2 is SVGIG (reference sequence). The CDR3 consists of 13 residues. The CDR3 DNA sequence: TGTGCCTGGAAGGCCACAGTACACTATGGCTACACCTTC. Encoded protein: CAWKATVHYGYTF.

V gene TRBV7-2 combines with J gene TRBJ2-6; 7 bases map to TRBD1. The ends lost 0 bases at V and 0 bases at J; junction bases unmatched: 5. The CDR3 covers 18 residues. Germline assignment: CDR1 SGHTA and CDR2 FQGNSA. The DNA of the CDR3 is TGTGCCAGCAGCTTAGCGGGACAGCTTAACTCTGGGGCCAACGTCCTGACTTTC. It is translated as CASSLAGQLNSGANVLTF.

About this clone itself: Other DNA variants within this sample encode the same CDR3. The chain has TRBV18 and TRBJ1-2, with unresolved D. Trimming pared 3 bases from V and 4 bases from J, leaving 9 bases between. The CDR3 spans 13 residues. CDR1 is KGHSH and CDR2 is LQKENI in the germline V gene. This chain's CDR3 is CASSPSGGYGYTF. The CDR3 DNA reads as TGTGCCAGCTCACCCTCGGGTGGCTATGGCTACACCTTC.